The T cell receptor beta chain under discussion was sequenced for a study of blood T cell repertoires in COVID-19. As handled by the study authors: Amplifying reference gene primers gave estimates of nucleated cell counts. Sequenced by immunoSEQ multiplex PCR; TCRdb stores in-frame clones only, minus some. V and J calls and clone size are as listed in that table; D and trimming were resolved from the DNA. The sample comprises hundreds of thousands of clones, 89% of which are singletons, and approximately 3% rests with the top ten. The germline V and J ends were trimmed by 0 bases and 8 bases, with 9 bases remaining between them. CDR3 length: 14 amino acids. Germline V lookup: CDR1 SGHTS, CDR2 YDEGEE. This clone was seen once.

This chain links TRBV5-8 with TRBJ1-6; D unresolved. Material for sequencing was peripheral blood. The TCR comes from a woman aged 25-40 years with COVID-19, enrolled during active disease. The CDR3 DNA is TGTGCCAGCAGCTTGGATTTCAGTGATTCACCCCTCCACTTT. This codes for CASSLDFSDSPLHF.